A selection of T cell receptor beta chains follows, all from one sample in a study of PD-1 blockade in classical Hodgkin lymphoma. TCRdb's copy holds only in-frame clones and misses some; the assay was immunoSEQ multiplex PCR. Here the sample spans 90,000 or so clones, around 78% being singletons. The starting material was peripheral blood mononuclear cells (PBMCs), obtained before the fourth cycle of nivolumab. The receptor set was obtained from a human donor with classical Hodgkin lymphoma. The CDR3 runs from the conserved cysteine through the conserved F or W. D genes are given only for firm matches. Not all rows give a size; the values are once, few, many and, for expanded clones, a class.

many	TRBJ2-7	-	TRBV19	CASSAEAGYEQYF	TGTGCCAGTAGTGCTGAGGCGGGGTACGAGCAGTACTTC
-	TRBJ2-3	-	TRBV2	CASRRGISTDTQYF	TGTGCCAGCAGAAGGGGGATTAGCACAGATACGCAGTATTTT
-	TRBJ2-5	TRBD2	TRBV5-4	CASSKGLAGQETQYF	TGTGCCAGCAGCAAGGGACTAGCGGGACAAGAGACCCAGTACTTC
-	TRBJ2-7	-	TRBV5-5	CASSLGGDEQYF	TGTGCCAGCAGCTTGGGAGGGGACGAGCAGTACTTC
-	TRBJ1-5	-	TRBV7-8	CASSSPGQPQHF	TGTGCCAGCAGCTCCCCAGGGCAGCCCCAGCATTTT
-	TRBJ2-6	-	TRBV5-1	CASSLEVSGGANVLTF	TGCGCCAGCAGCTTGGAGGTATCAGGTGGGGCCAACGTCCTGACTTTC
-	TRBJ1-5	-	TRBV19	CASSIRNGDNQPQHF	TGTGCCAGTAGTATCAGGAACGGCGACAATCAGCCCCAGCATTTT
-	TRBJ1-5	TRBD1	TRBV19	CASQAEPEGTGKNQPQHF	TGTGCCAGTCAGGCCGAGCCCGAAGGGACAGGGAAGAATCAGCCCCAGCATTTT
-	TRBJ2-1	-	TRBV4-3	CASSQDRANNEQFF	TGCGCCAGCAGCCAAGATCGCGCAAACAATGAGCAGTTCTTC
-	TRBJ1-5	-	TRBV19	CASSIGDGPRPQHF	TGTGCCAGTAGTATAGGGGACGGCCCTCGTCCCCAGCATTTT
-	TRBJ1-2	-	TRBV5-4	CASSTGGYGYTF	TGTGCCAGCAGCACGGGGGGTTATGGCTACACCTTC
few	TRBJ1-5	-	TRBV28	CASSLFTGINQPQHF	TGTGCCAGCAGTTTATTCACAGGGATCAATCAGCCCCAGCATTTT
-	TRBJ1-2	-	TRBV11-1	CASSLEGHGYTF	TGTGCCAGCAGCTTAGAGGGGCACGGCTACACCTTC
-	TRBJ1-1	-	TRBV9	CASSPQGIADTEAFF	TGTGCCAGCAGCCCACAGGGCATTGCGGACACTGAAGCTTTCTTT
-	TRBJ1-4	TRBD1	TRBV7-6	CASSLDWGGGDEKLFF	TGTGCCAGCAGCTTAGATTGGGGAGGGGGCGATGAAAAACTGTTTTTT
-	TRBJ1-1	-	TRBV6-5	CASSYGLWGKAFF	TGTGCCAGCAGTTACGGGCTCTGGGGGAAAGCTTTCTTT
-	TRBJ1-4	TRBD1	TRBV4-1	CASSQDYVTGTGREKLFF	TGCGCCAGCAGCCAAGACTACGTAACCGGGACAGGGAGAGAAAAACTGTTTTTT
-	TRBJ2-7	TRBD1	TRBV10-3	CAISEGDRGRNEQYF	TGTGCCATCAGTGAAGGAGACAGGGGGAGAAACGAGCAGTACTTC
-	TRBJ2-1	-	TRBV9	CASSIQEVTYNEQFF	TGTGCCAGCAGCATACAGGAGGTTACGTACAATGAGCAGTTCTTC
few	TRBJ2-7	-	TRBV5-4	CASSYGHNSYEQYF	TGTGCCAGCAGCTACGGACACAACTCCTACGAGCAGTACTTC
-	TRBJ1-1	TRBD1	TRBV18	CASSPPNRGTEEAFF	TGTGCCAGCTCACCACCGAACCGGGGGACAGAAGAAGCTTTCTTT
-	TRBJ2-3	TRBD2	TRBV18	CASSPSRGDTDTQYF	TGTGCCAGCTCACCCTCACGGGGGGACACAGATACGCAGTATTTT
-	TRBJ2-7	TRBD1	TRBV6-5	CASSRTGGVLEQYF	TGTGCCAGCAGTAGGACAGGGGGGGTCTTAGAGCAGTACTTC
-	TRBJ2-7	-	TRBV6-5	CASSYSGSSEQYF	TGTGCCAGCAGTTACTCGGGCAGCAGCGAGCAGTACTTC
few	TRBJ2-5	-	TRBV6-5	CASSYSGTLPTQYF	TGTGCCAGCAGTTACTCAGGGACCTTACCGACCCAGTACTTC
-	TRBJ1-6	-	TRBV7-2	CASSPAGGREGSPLHF	TGTGCCAGCAGCCCAGCGGGGGGCAGAGAGGGTTCACCCCTCCACTTT
once	TRBJ2-2	TRBD2	TRBV11-2	CASSPGLASGELFF	TGTGCCAGCAGCCCGGGACTAGCGAGCGGTGAGCTGTTTTTT